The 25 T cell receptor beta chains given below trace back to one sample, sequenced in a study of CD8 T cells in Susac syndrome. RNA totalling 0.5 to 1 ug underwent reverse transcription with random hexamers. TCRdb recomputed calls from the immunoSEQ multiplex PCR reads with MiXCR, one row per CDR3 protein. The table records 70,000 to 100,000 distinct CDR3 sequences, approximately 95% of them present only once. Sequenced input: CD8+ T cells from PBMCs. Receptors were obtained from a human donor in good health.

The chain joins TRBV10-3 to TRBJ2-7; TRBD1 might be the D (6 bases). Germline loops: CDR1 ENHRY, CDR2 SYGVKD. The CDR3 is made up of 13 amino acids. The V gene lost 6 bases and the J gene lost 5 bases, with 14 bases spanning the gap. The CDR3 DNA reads TGTGCCATCAGGGACAGTGAGTCTGACGAGCAGTACTTC. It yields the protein CAIRDSESDEQYF.

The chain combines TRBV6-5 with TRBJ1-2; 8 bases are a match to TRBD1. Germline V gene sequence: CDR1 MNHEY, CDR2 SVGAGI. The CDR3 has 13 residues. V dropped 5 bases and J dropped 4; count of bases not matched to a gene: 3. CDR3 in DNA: TGTGCCAGCAGTCATGGACAGGGCTATGGCTACACCTTC. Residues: CASSHGQGYGYTF.

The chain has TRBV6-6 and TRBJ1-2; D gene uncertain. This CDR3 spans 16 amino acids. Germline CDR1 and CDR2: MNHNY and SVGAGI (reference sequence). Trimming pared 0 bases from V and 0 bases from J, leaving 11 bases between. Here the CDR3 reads CASSYSLVRANYGYTF. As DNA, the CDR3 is TGTGCCAGCAGTTACTCGTTAGTCAGAGCTAACTATGGCTACACCTTC.

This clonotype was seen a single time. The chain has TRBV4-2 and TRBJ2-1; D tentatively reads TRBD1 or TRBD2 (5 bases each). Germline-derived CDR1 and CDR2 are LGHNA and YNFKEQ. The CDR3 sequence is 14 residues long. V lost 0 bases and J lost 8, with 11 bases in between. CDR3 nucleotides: TGTGCCAGCAGCCAAGATACGCTGGGGGATGAGCAGTTCTTC. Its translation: CASSQDTLGDEQFF.

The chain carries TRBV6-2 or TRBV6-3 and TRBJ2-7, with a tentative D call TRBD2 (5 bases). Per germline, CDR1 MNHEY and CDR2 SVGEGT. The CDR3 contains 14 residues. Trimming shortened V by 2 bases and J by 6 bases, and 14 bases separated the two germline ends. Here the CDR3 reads CASSYAGPGGEQYF. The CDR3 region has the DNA TGTGCCAGCAGTTACGCCGGCCCCGGAGGCGAGCAGTACTTC.

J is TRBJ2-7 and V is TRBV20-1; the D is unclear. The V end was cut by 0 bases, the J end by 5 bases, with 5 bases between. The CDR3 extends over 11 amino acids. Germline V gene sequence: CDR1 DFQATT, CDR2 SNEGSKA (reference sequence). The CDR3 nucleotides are TGCAGTGCTAGAGAGGCCCACGAGCAGTACTTC. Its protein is CSAREAHEQYF.

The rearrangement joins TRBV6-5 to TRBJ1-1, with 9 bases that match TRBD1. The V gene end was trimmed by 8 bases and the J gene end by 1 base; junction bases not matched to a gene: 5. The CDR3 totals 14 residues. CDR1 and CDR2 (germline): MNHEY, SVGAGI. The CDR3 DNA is TGTGCCAGCCAAACGGGACAGGGGAACACTGAAGCTTTCTTT. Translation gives CASQTGQGNTEAFF.

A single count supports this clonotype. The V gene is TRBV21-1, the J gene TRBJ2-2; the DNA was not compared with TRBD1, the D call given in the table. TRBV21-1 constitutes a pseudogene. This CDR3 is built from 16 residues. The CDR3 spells CASSKYGGPNTGELFF. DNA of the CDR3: TGTGCCAGCAGCAAATATGGGGGACCGAACACCGGGGAGCTGTTTTTT.

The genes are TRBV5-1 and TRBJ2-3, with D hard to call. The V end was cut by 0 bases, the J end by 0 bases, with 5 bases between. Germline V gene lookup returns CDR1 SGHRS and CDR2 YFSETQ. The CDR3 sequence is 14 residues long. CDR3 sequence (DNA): TGCGCCAGCAGCTTGGTCTCCAGCACAGATACGCAGTATTTT. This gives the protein CASSLVSSTDTQYF.

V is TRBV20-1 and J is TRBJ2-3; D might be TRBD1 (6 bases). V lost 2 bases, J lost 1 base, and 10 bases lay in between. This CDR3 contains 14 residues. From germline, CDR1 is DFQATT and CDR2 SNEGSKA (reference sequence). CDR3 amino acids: CSARQGKGTDTQYF. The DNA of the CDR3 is TGCAGTGCTAGACAGGGGAAAGGCACAGATACGCAGTATTTT.

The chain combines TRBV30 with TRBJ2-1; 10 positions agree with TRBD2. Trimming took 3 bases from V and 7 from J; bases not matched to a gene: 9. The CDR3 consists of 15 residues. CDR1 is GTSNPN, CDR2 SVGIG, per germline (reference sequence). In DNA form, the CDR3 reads TGTGCCTGGAGATCCCAGCGGGGGGGCCGGAATGAGCAGTTCTTC. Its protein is CAWRSQRGGRNEQFF.

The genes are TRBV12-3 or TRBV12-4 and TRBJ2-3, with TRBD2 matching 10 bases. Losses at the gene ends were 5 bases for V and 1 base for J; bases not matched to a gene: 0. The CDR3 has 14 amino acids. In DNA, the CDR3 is TGTGCCAGCAGTACTAGCGGGGGCACAGATACGCAGTATTTT. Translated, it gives CASSTSGGTDTQYF.

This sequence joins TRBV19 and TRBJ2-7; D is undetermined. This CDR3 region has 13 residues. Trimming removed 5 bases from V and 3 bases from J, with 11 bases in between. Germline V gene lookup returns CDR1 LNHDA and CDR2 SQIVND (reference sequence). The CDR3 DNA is TGTGCCAGTAGTGCCGTCCTAGACTACGAGCAGTACTTC. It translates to CASSAVLDYEQYF.

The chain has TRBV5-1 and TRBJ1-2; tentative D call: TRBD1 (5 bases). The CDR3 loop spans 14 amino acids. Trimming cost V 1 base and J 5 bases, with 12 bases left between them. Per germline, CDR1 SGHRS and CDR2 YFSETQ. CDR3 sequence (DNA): TGCGCCAGCAGCTTGTGGGGGACTGTTTATGGCTACACCTTC. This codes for CASSLWGTVYGYTF. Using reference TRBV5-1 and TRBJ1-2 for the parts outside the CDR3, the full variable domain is KAGVTQTPRYLIKTRGQQVTLSCSPISGHRSVSWYQQTPGQGLQFLFEYFSETQRNKGNFPGRFSGRQFSNSRSEMNVSTLELGDSALYLCASSLWGTVYGYTFGSGTRLTVV.

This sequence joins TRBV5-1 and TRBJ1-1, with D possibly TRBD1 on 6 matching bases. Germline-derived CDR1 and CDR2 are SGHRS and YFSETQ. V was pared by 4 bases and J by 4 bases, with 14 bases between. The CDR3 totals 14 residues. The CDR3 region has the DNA TGCGCCAGCAGCCTTGGGGGGGCGACCACTGAAGCTTTCTTT. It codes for CASSLGGATTEAFF.

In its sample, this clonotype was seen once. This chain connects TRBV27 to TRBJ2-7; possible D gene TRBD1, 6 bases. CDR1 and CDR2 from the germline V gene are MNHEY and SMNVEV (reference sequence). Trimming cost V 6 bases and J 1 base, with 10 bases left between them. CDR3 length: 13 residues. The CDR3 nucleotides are TGTGCCAGCAGACAGGGTGTGTCCTACGAGCAGTACTTC. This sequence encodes CASRQGVSYEQYF.

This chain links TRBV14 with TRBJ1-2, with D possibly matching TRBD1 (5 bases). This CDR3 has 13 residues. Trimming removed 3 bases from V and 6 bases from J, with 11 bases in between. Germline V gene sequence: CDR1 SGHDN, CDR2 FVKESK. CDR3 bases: TGTGCCAGCAGCCATTCGGGGGAACATGGCTACACCTTC. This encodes CASSHSGEHGYTF.

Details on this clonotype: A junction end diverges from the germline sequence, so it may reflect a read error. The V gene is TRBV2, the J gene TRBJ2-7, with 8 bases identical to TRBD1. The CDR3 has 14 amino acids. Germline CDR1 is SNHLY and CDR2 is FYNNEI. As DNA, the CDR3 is TGTGCCAGCAGTGTGTGGACAGGGTACTACGAGCAGCACTTC. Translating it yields CASSVWTGYYEQHF.

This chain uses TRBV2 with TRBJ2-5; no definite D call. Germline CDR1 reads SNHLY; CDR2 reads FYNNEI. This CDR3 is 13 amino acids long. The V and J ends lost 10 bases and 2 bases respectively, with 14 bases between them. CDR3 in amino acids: CAIGEALQETQYF. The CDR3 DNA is TGTGCCATCGGAGAGGCTCTTCAAGAGACCCAGTACTTC.

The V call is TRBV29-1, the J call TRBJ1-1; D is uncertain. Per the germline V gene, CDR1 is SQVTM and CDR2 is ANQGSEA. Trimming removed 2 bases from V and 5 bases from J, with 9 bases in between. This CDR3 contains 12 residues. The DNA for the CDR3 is TGCAGCGTTGAAAGGCCTGGGACTGAAGCTTTCTTT. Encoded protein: CSVERPGTEAFF.

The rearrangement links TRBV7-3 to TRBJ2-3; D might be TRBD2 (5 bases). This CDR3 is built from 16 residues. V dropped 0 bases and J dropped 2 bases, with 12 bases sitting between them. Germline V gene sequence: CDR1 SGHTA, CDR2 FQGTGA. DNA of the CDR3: TGTGCCAGCAGCTTAACATGGGAGATATCCACAGATACGCAGTATTTT. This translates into CASSLTWEISTDTQYF. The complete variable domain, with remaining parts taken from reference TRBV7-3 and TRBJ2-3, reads GAGVSQTPSNKVTEKGKYVELRCDPISGHTALYWYRQSLGQGPEFLIYFQGTGAADDSGLPNDRFFAVRPEGSVSTLKIQRTERGDSAVYLCASSLTWEISTDTQYFGPGTRLTVL.

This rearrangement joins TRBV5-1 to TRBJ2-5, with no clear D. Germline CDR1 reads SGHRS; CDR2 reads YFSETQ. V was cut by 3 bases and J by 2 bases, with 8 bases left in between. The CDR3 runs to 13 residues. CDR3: CASSSGLQETQYF. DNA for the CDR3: TGCGCCAGCAGCTCCGGGCTACAAGAGACCCAGTACTTC. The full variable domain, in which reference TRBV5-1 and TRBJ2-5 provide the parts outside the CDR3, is KAGVTQTPRYLIKTRGQQVTLSCSPISGHRSVSWYQQTPGQGLQFLFEYFSETQRNKGNFPGRFSGRQFSNSRSEMNVSTLELGDSALYLCASSSGLQETQYFGPGTRLLVL.

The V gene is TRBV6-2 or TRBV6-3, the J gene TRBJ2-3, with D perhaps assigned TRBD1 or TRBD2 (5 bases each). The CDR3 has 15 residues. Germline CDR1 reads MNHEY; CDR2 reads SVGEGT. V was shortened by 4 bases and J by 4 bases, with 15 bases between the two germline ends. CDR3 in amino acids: CASSWTGTEPDTQYF. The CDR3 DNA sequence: TGTGCCAGCAGTTGGACCGGGACGGAGCCAGATACGCAGTATTTT.

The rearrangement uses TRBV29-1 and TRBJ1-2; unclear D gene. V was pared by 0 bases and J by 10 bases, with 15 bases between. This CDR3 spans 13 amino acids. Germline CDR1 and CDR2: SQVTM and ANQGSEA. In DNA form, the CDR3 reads TGCAGCGTTGAAGATCTTACAGAATACTACTACACCTTC. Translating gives CSVEDLTEYYYTF.

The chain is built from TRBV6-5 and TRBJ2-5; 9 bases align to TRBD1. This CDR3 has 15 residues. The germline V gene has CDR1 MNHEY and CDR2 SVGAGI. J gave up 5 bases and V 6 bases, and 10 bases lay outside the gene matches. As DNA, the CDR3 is TGTGCCAGCAGCCTTCAGACAGGGACAGGGGAGACCCAGTACTTC. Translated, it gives CASSLQTGTGETQYF.